This passage covers 21 T cell receptor beta chains from one sample sequenced in a study of blood T cell repertoires in COVID-19. The assay was immunoSEQ multiplex PCR, and TCRdb's table has in-frame clones only and misses some. Of over 150,000 clones in the sample, around 82% were seen once. The sample taken for sequencing was peripheral blood. The receptors were gathered from a man aged 55-75 years with COVID-19, enrolled during active disease.

This chain uses TRBV28 with TRBJ2-7; D ambiguous. The germline gives CDR1 MDHEN, CDR2 SYDVKM. V lost 5 bases and J lost 2, with 4 bases in between. The CDR3 runs 11 residues. The DNA of the CDR3 is TGTGCCAGCAGTCGTACCTACGAGCAGTACTTC. It is translated as CASSRTYEQYF.

The chain employs TRBV7-9 and TRBJ2-5; the D gene is possibly TRBD1 (5 bases). Looked up from germline, CDR1 is SEHNR and CDR2 is FQNEAQ (reference sequence). The CDR3 consists of 13 residues. The V end was cut by 10 bases, the J end by 5 bases, with 17 bases between. The CDR3 DNA is TGTGCCATCAACTCGAAGGGGTGGGAGACCCAGTACTTC. Its translation: CAINSKGWETQYF.

This chain uses TRBV4-3 with TRBJ2-1; a possible D gene is TRBD1 (5 bases). The ends were cut back, 1 base at V and 4 bases at J, with 17 bases in the middle. The CDR3 sequence is 17 residues long. Germline CDR1 LGHNA, CDR2 YSLEER. CDR3 bases: TGCGCCAGCAGCCAAGGGGCGCGAGGACAATCGTACAATGAGCAGTTCTTC. Translation gives CASSQGARGQSYNEQFF.

The gene calls are TRBV4-1 and TRBJ1-1; a weak D match, TRBD1 (6 bases). This CDR3 comprises 14 residues. Trimming left V 7 bases short and J 0 bases short, with 12 bases between. CDR1 is MGHRA, CDR2 YSYEKL, per germline. The CDR3 protein is CASTPGHMNTEAFF. Written as DNA, the CDR3 is TGCGCCAGCACCCCGGGACACATGAACACTGAAGCTTTCTTT.

The chain employs TRBV14 and TRBJ2-3; D is perhaps TRBD2 (5 bases). The ends were cut back, 0 bases at V and 4 bases at J, with 17 bases in the middle. CDR1 is SGHDN and CDR2 is FVKESK in the germline V gene. This CDR3 spans 17 amino acids. This chain's CDR3 is CASSQDRKVEGSDTQYF. The CDR3 DNA reads TGTGCCAGCAGCCAAGATAGGAAGGTTGAGGGATCAGATACGCAGTATTTT.

The gene calls are TRBV27 and TRBJ1-5, with 10 bases aligning to TRBD1. CDR1 and CDR2 from the germline V gene are MNHEY and SMNVEV (reference sequence). The CDR3 sequence is 16 residues long. With V trimmed by 6 bases and J by 3 bases, 8 bases remained unmatched. CDR3 in amino acids: CASRSGTGALNQPQHF. In DNA form, the CDR3 reads TGTGCCAGCAGGTCCGGGACAGGGGCCCTCAATCAGCCCCAGCATTTT.

This chain joins TRBV7-9 and TRBJ2-4; TRBD2 might be the D (5 bases). With 5 bases removed from V and 4 bases from J, the gap between germline ends came to 9 bases. Germline V gives CDR1 SEHNR, CDR2 FQNEAQ (reference sequence). This CDR3 has 13 residues. This CDR3 reads CASSIPGKNIQYF. The CDR3 DNA reads as TGTGCCAGCAGCATCCCGGGGAAAAACATTCAGTACTTC.

In its sample, this clone was seen once. The chain has TRBV4-2 and TRBJ2-1, with TRBD2 matching 14 bases. This CDR3 comprises 17 residues. The germline V gene encodes CDR1 LGHNA and CDR2 YNFKEQ. V shed 1 base, J shed 3 bases, and the junction held 2 bases outside the gene matches. CDR3 nucleotides: TGTGCCAGCAGCCAAGTGACTAGCGGGAGGGTCTACAATGAGCAGTTCTTC. Translated, it gives CASSQVTSGRVYNEQFF.

This clone was counted a few times. The J gene is TRBJ1-1, the V gene TRBV21-1. TRBV21-1 is given as a pseudogene. CDR3 length: 14 amino acids. CDR3 sequence reads: CASSRWGGRIEAFF. CDR3 in DNA: TGTGCCAGCAGCAGATGGGGGGGCCGGATTGAAGCTTTCTTT.

This sequence joins TRBV5-4 and TRBJ1-5; 7 bases match TRBD1. The V and J ends lost 4 bases and 7 bases, in that order; junction bases with no gene match: 8. The CDR3 runs 14 residues. In germline, CDR1 is SGHNT, CDR2 YYREEE (reference sequence). The CDR3 is CASSRQGLNQPQHF. CDR3 sequence (DNA): TGTGCCAGCAGCCGACAGGGATTGAACCAGCCCCAGCATTTT. Together with reference TRBV5-4 and TRBJ1-5, the CDR3 gives the full variable domain: ETGVTQSPTHLIKTRGQQVTLRCSSQSGHNTVSWYQQALGQGPQFIFQYYREEENGRGNFPPRFSGLQFPNYSSELNVNALELDDSALYLCASSRQGLNQPQHFGDGTRLSIL.

Here the CDR3 reads CASSPPIRQISTDTQYF. As DNA, the CDR3 is TGTGCCAGCTCACCACCGATTCGACAGATTAGCACAGATACGCAGTATTTT. V and J are TRBV18 and TRBJ2-3, with D tentatively TRBD1 (5 bases). The CDR3 covers 17 residues. Germline values: CDR1 KGHSH, CDR2 LQKENI. Trimming took 0 bases from V and 0 from J, leaving 13 bases between them.

The chain carries TRBV19 and TRBJ2-2; TRBD1 is a possible D gene (5 bases). V lost 3 bases to trimming and J lost 4 bases, with 18 bases between them. The V gene's germline CDR1 is LNHDA and CDR2 SQIVND (reference sequence). This CDR3 region has 17 residues. The CDR3 sequence is CASSINKDRHPTGELFF. The DNA for the CDR3 is TGTGCCAGTAGTATTAACAAAGACAGACATCCCACCGGGGAGCTGTTTTTT.

This chain connects TRBV7-2 to TRBJ1-5; 8 bases line up with TRBD1. V gave up 3 bases and J gave up 4 bases; unmatched junction bases: 5. Germline V lookup: CDR1 SGHTA, CDR2 FQGNSA. The CDR3 loop spans 15 amino acids. The CDR3 protein is CASSLSGGENQPQHF. The CDR3 DNA is TGTGCCAGCAGCTTGTCAGGGGGCGAGAATCAGCCCCAGCATTTT.

The genes are TRBV6-1 and TRBJ1-5, with D perhaps TRBD1 (5 bases). The CDR3 loop spans 15 amino acids. The germline gives CDR1 MNHNS, CDR2 SASEGT. V lost 2 bases and J lost 2, with 10 bases in between. The CDR3 is CASSERGLGNQPQHF. In DNA form, the CDR3 reads TGTGCCAGCAGTGAAAGGGGACTGGGCAATCAGCCCCAGCATTTT.

The CDR3 DNA is TGTGCCAGCAGCTTACAGGGTTCTGAAAAACTGTTTTTT. It translates to CASSLQGSEKLFF. The chain employs TRBV7-9 and TRBJ1-4; TRBD1 might be the D (5 bases). The CDR3 spans 13 residues. Germline V lookup: CDR1 SEHNR, CDR2 FQNEAQ (reference sequence). The V end was cut by 2 bases, the J end by 7 bases, with 8 bases between. The variable domain in full, completed from reference TRBV7-9 and TRBJ1-4, reads DTGVSQNPRHKITKRGQNVTFRCDPISEHNRLYWYRQTLGQGPEFLTYFQNEAQLEKSRLLSDRFSAERPKGSFSTLEIQRTEQGDSAMYLCASSLQGSEKLFFGSGTQLSVL.

J is TRBJ1-4 and V is TRBV19, with 8 nucleotides matching TRBD1. The V gene's germline CDR1 is LNHDA and CDR2 SQIVND (reference sequence). The CDR3 totals 15 residues. With 6 bases clipped from V and 8 bases from J, the junction kept 11 bases outside the gene matches. The CDR3 coding sequence is TGTGCCAGTAGGAAGACCGGGACAGGACAAGAAAAACTGTTTTTT. This translates into CASRKTGTGQEKLFF.

The rearrangement links TRBV12-5 to TRBJ1-1, with D perhaps matching TRBD1 (6 bases). Germline V gene sequence: CDR1 LGHNT, CDR2 FRNRAP. This CDR3 contains 15 residues. V was pared by 0 bases and J by 0 bases, with 8 bases between. Written as DNA, the CDR3 is TGTGCTAGTGGTTTGGTTCAGGGGTTGAACACTGAAGCTTTCTTT. Amino acids: CASGLVQGLNTEAFF.

This clone has a handful of counts. The CDR3 is CASTQGIVNSPLHF. Written as DNA, the CDR3 is TGTGCCAGCACCCAGGGGATCGTTAATTCACCCCTCCACTTT. This chain links TRBV11-3 with TRBJ1-6, with D maybe TRBD1 (6 bases). The CDR3 has 14 residues. Trimming cost V 7 bases and J 6 bases, with 13 bases left between them. Germline CDR1 and CDR2: SGHNT and YENEEA.

The V call is TRBV3-1 (or the pseudogene TRBV3-2), the J call TRBJ1-2; D not certain. Trimming removed 4 bases at V and 4 bases at J, with 7 bases between. The CDR3 contains 12 residues. Looked up from germline, CDR1 is LGHDT and CDR2 is YNNKEL (reference sequence). CDR3 in amino acids: CASSRETYGYTF. CDR3 bases: TGTGCCAGCAGCCGGGAGACCTATGGCTACACCTTC.

Note on this clone: Germline is not matched at one junction end, which may reflect a read error. Other nucleotide sequences in the sample specify the same CDR3. The rearrangement links TRBV5-6 to TRBJ2-2; maybe TRBD1 (6 bases). This CDR3 is built from 16 residues. Germline-derived CDR1 and CDR2 are SGHDT and YYEEEE. CDR3: CASSFFGTSNTGELFF. CDR3 coding DNA: TGTGCCAGCAGCTTCTTCGGGACATCGAACACTGGGGAGCTGTTTTTT. Based on the CDR3 plus reference TRBV5-6 and TRBJ2-2, the full variable domain is DAGVTQSPTHLIKTRGQQVTLRCSPKSGHDTVSWYQQALGQGPQFIFQYYEEEERQRGNFPDRFSGHQFPNYSSELNVNALLLGDSALYLCASSFFGTSNTGELFFGEGSRLTVL.

This chain links TRBV27 with TRBJ2-7; D possibly corresponds to TRBD1 (6 bases). From germline, CDR1 is MNHEY and CDR2 SMNVEV (reference sequence). Trimming pared 3 bases from V and 0 bases from J, leaving 12 bases between. The CDR3 consists of 15 residues. CDR3: CASSFEGGVSYEQYF. CDR3 in DNA: TGTGCCAGCAGTTTTGAAGGGGGAGTCTCCTACGAGCAGTACTTC.